These 23 T cell receptor beta chains were sequenced from one sample in a study of blood T cell repertoires in COVID-19. Sequenced by immunoSEQ multiplex PCR; TCRdb stores in-frame clones only, minus some. Among approximately 500,000 clones listed, roughly 89% were seen once. Specimen: peripheral blood. The receptor source for this set is a woman between 45 and 65 years old with COVID-19, enrolled during active disease.

The V call is TRBV3-1 (or the pseudogene TRBV3-2), the J call TRBJ1-1; unclear D gene. Germline V gene sequence: CDR1 LGHDT, CDR2 YNNKEL (reference sequence). This CDR3 is built from 14 residues. Trimming stripped 4 bases from V and 0 bases from J, with 9 bases between. This CDR3 is CASSRQGMNTEAFF. In DNA form, the CDR3 reads TGTGCCAGCAGCCGACAAGGAATGAACACTGAAGCTTTCTTT.

Only a few counts were recorded for this clone. The chain links TRBV9 to TRBJ1-1; TRBD1 agrees at 10 bases. This CDR3 has 15 residues. Germline V gives CDR1 SGDLS, CDR2 YYNGEE. After removal of 4 bases from V and 7 bases from J, the junction contained 10 bases not matched to a gene. CDR3 in DNA: TGTGCCAGCAGCACGCATGACGGACAGGGGGGTGAAGCTTTCTTT. It codes for CASSTHDGQGGEAFF.

V gene TRBV18 combines with J gene TRBJ1-1; D gene ambiguous. CDR1 is KGHSH and CDR2 is LQKENI in the germline V gene. The CDR3 loop spans 13 amino acids. V gave up 0 bases and J gave up 3 bases, with 5 bases separating them. Here the CDR3 reads CASSPPSDTEAFF. The CDR3, as DNA: TGTGCCAGCTCACCACCAAGCGACACTGAAGCTTTCTTT.

The chain recombines TRBV7-2 with TRBJ1-2, with TRBD1 matching over 7 bases. This CDR3 has 14 residues. Germline CDR1 is SGHTA and CDR2 is FQGNSA. The junction had 7 bases not matched to a gene; V was cut back by 5 bases and J by 4 bases. The CDR3 loop is CASSTRQGLYGYTF. CDR3 DNA: TGTGCCAGCAGCACCCGACAGGGCCTCTATGGCTACACCTTC.

The rearrangement uses TRBV2 and TRBJ1-1; D is perhaps TRBD1 (5 bases). V dropped 4 bases and J dropped 2 bases, with 8 bases sitting between them. This CDR3 region has 13 residues. Germline CDR1 and CDR2: SNHLY and FYNNEI. CDR3 sequence reads: CASSGDFNTEAFF. The CDR3 DNA reads TGTGCCAGCAGTGGGGACTTTAACACTGAAGCTTTCTTT.

The chain links TRBV2 to TRBJ2-2, with D possibly TRBD2 on 6 matching bases. V dropped 9 bases and J dropped 6 bases, with 14 bases sitting between them. Looked up from germline, CDR1 is SNHLY and CDR2 is FYNNEI. This CDR3 is 13 amino acids long. Here the CDR3 reads CASGARGAGELFF. CDR3 nucleotide sequence: TGTGCCAGTGGGGCCCGCGGGGCCGGGGAGCTGTTTTTT.

This clone was counted at least ten times. The chain links TRBV7-2 to TRBJ1-1; 9 bases match TRBD1. Per the germline V gene, CDR1 is SGHTA and CDR2 is FQGNSA. This CDR3 is built from 16 residues. V gave up 4 bases and J gave up 5 bases; unmatched junction bases: 11. The DNA of the CDR3 is TGTGCCAGCAGCTCGGGGGACAGGGCCACTAGGACTGAAGCTTTCTTT. It codes for CASSSGDRATRTEAFF.

J is TRBJ1-5 and V is TRBV6-1; D is possibly TRBD1 (6 bases). CDR3 length: 14 amino acids. Germline values: CDR1 MNHNS, CDR2 SASEGT. V lost 4 bases, J lost 7 bases, and 14 bases lay in between. CDR3 DNA: TGTGCCAGCAGTGCAGCAAACAGGGTGCAGCCCCAGCATTTT. It specifies CASSAANRVQPQHF.

This chain uses TRBV27 with TRBJ1-2; TRBD1 matches at 10 bases. The length of the CDR3 is 13 residues. The V and J ends lost 5 bases and 6 bases, in that order; junction bases with no gene match: 3. The germline V gene encodes CDR1 MNHEY and CDR2 SMNVEV (reference sequence). In DNA form, the CDR3 reads TGTGCCAGCAGTACAGGGACAGGGGATGGCTACACCTTC. Its protein product is CASSTGTGDGYTF.

This sequence joins TRBV24-1 and TRBJ2-7; D may be TRBD2 (5 bases). Germline CDR1 reads KGHDR; CDR2 reads SFDVKD. CDR3 size: 13 residues. V lost 5 bases, J lost 5 bases, and 12 bases lay in between. The CDR3 region is CATSGWELNEQYF. CDR3 DNA sequence: TGTGCCACCAGTGGATGGGAGTTGAACGAGCAGTACTTC.

The chain recombines TRBV7-9 with TRBJ2-1; 9 bases map to TRBD2. The germline V gene has CDR1 SEHNR and CDR2 FQNEAQ (reference sequence). The length of the CDR3 is 15 residues. V shed 7 bases and J 6 bases; nucleotides not matched to a gene: 10. The CDR3 region has the DNA TGTGCCAGCACCCGGGGTTCTAGCGGGGTCAATGAGCAGTTCTTC. Translation: CASTRGSSGVNEQFF.

The chain has TRBV10-3 and TRBJ2-4; 10 bases fit TRBD1. V shed 2 bases and J 2 bases; nucleotides not matched to a gene: 15. Germline V CDR1 and CDR2: ENHRY, SYGVKD. CDR3 size: 20 residues. DNA for the CDR3: TGTGCCATCAGTGAGCCTATGACAGGGGGCGCGGGACCGACCAAAAACATTCAGTACTTC. It encodes CAISEPMTGGAGPTKNIQYF.

The rearrangement uses TRBV18 and TRBJ1-1, with D possibly being TRBD1 (5 bases). Germline CDR1 and CDR2: KGHSH and LQKENI. The CDR3 runs to 14 residues. Trimming shortened V by 5 bases and J by 6 bases, and 16 bases separated the two germline ends. The CDR3 nucleotides read TGTGCCAGCTCAGTAGGTGTGGGGCGCCCTGAAGCTTTCTTT. Its protein is CASSVGVGRPEAFF. Full variable domain (rest looked up from reference TRBV18 and TRBJ1-1): NAGVMQNPRHLVRRRGQEARLRCSPMKGHSHVYWYRQLPEEGLKFMVYLQKENIIDESGMPKERFSAEFPKEGPSILRIQQVVRGDSAAYFCASSVGVGRPEAFFGQGTRLTVV.

The rearrangement uses TRBV5-5 and TRBJ2-5; D is possibly TRBD2 (6 bases). This CDR3 contains 15 residues. Germline loops: CDR1 SGHKS, CDR2 YYEKEE (reference sequence). The V and J ends lost 0 bases and 4 bases respectively, with 13 bases between them. The CDR3 here is CASSLVAGFVETQYF. Written as DNA, the CDR3 is TGTGCCAGCAGCTTGGTGGCGGGGTTTGTAGAGACCCAGTACTTC.

The gene calls are TRBV20-1 and TRBJ2-7; 7 nucleotides agree with TRBD1. Germline V gene data show CDR1 as DFQATT and CDR2 as SNEGSKA (reference sequence). The V and J ends lost 4 bases and 2 bases, in that order; junction bases with no gene match: 2. The CDR3 covers 12 residues. CDR3 DNA sequence: TGCAGTGCTACTGACAGGGCCTACGAGCAGTACTTC. Amino acids: CSATDRAYEQYF.

The gene calls are TRBV7-8 and TRBJ1-2; 7 positions match TRBD1. This CDR3 region has 15 residues. Germline V lookup: CDR1 SGHVS, CDR2 FQNEAQ. The junction had 8 bases not matched to a gene; V was cut back by 3 bases and J by 4 bases. The CDR3 DNA is TGTGCCAGCAGCTTTACCCGAACAGGGGTCTATGGCTACACCTTC. It encodes CASSFTRTGVYGYTF.

V gene TRBV5-1 combines with J gene TRBJ1-4, with 8 bases aligning to TRBD1. Germline CDR1 SGHRS, CDR2 YFSETQ. V was pared by 3 bases and J by 6 bases, with 7 bases of the junction left unmatched. This CDR3 region has 15 residues. CDR3 sequence: CASSSRQGSDEKLFF. The CDR3 DNA follows: TGCGCCAGCAGCTCCCGACAGGGGAGTGATGAAAAACTGTTTTTT.

This clone was counted once. The rearrangement joins TRBV29-1 to TRBJ1-1; D is unclear. Germline assignment: CDR1 SQVTM and CDR2 ANQGSEA. CDR3 length equals 12 residues. Trimming took off 7 bases at V and 3 bases at J, with 12 bases between the two ends. The CDR3 DNA follows: TGCAGCGCTGATCGGAGGGACACTGAAGCTTTCTTT. Its protein is CSADRRDTEAFF.

The chain joins TRBV7-8 to TRBJ2-5; 8 positions match TRBD2. This CDR3 comprises 13 residues. CDR1 is SGHVS, CDR2 FQNEAQ, per germline. Germline trimming cut 4 bases from V and 3 bases from J; bases unmatched to any gene: 1. CDR3 sequence: CASSSLAEETQYF. The CDR3 nucleotides are TGTGCCAGCAGCTCACTAGCGGAAGAGACCCAGTACTTC.

The chain is built from TRBV2 and TRBJ1-5; perhaps TRBD1 as D (6 bases). CDR1 and CDR2 (germline): SNHLY, FYNNEI. V dropped 5 bases and J dropped 4 bases, with 12 bases sitting between them. This CDR3 contains 14 residues. The CDR3 DNA reads TGTGCCAGCAGTAGGCAGGGGAGAAATCAGCCCCAGCATTTT. Amino acid sequence: CASSRQGRNQPQHF.

The chain has TRBV28 and TRBJ2-5; no reliable D call. With 1 base removed from V and 2 bases from J, the gap between germline ends came to 5 bases. The CDR3 is 13 amino acids. Germline-derived CDR1 and CDR2 are MDHEN and SYDVKM. The CDR3 nucleotides are TGTGCCAGCAGTTTATCACAGCAAGAGACCCAGTACTTC. Its translation: CASSLSQQETQYF.

This chain connects TRBV24-1 to TRBJ1-4; D is uncertain. CDR1 and CDR2 (germline): KGHDR, SFDVKD. Trimming took 4 bases from V and 5 from J, leaving 19 bases between them. The CDR3 has 17 amino acids. The CDR3 loop is CATSETGVQSANEKLFF. The CDR3 DNA follows: TGTGCCACCAGTGAGACGGGAGTTCAGTCTGCAAATGAAAAACTGTTTTTT.

The chain carries TRBV30 and TRBJ2-7; D is ambiguous. The CDR3 has 13 amino acids. CDR1 and CDR2 (germline): GTSNPN, SVGIG (reference sequence). V lost 0 bases, J lost 0 bases, and 6 bases lay in between. CDR3 in amino acids: CAWSVRISYEQYF. CDR3 sequence (DNA): TGTGCCTGGAGTGTCAGGATCTCCTACGAGCAGTACTTC.